A selection of T cell receptor beta chains follows, all from one sample in a study of tumor-infiltrating lymphocytes in primary liver carcinoma. TCRdb reprocessed the multiplex PCR reads via MiXCR and lists one record per CDR3 protein. Found here are about 210,000 distinct CDR3 sequences, about 82% of them singletons; the top ten hold 15% to 20%. Sequencing was carried out using tumor tissue from primary liver carcinoma. Source of these receptors: a man between 35 and 55 years old with primary liver carcinoma and hepatitis B virus infection. Both conserved end residues are part of each CDR3. A D gene is named only where the DNA matches it firmly. A clone size is listed for some rows: how often the clone was seen (once, few, many), or a class if it is expanded.

NA	NA	TRBV4-1	TRBJ2-2	CPSTQLTPSGELFF	TGCCCCAGCACCCAACTTACCCCCTCCGGGGAGCTGTTTTTT
NA	NA	TRBV5-4	TRBJ2-3	CASSDKDGTYTQYF	TGTGCCAGCAGCGATAAGGACGGCACATATACGCAGTATTTT
NA	NA	TRBV12-5	TRBJ2-1	CASGSDVSLKQSF	TGTGCTAGTGGTTCCGACGTAAGTCTAAAGCAGTCCTTC
NA	NA	TRBV12-3/TRBV12-4	TRBJ1-5	CASSINRGSIQPQHF	TGTGCCAGCAGTATAAATCGGGGTAGCATTCAGCCCCAGCATTTT
NA	NA	TRBV2	TRBJ2-6	CASSGTTRANVMTF	TGTGCCAGCAGCGGCACAACTAGGGCCAACGTCATGACTTTC
NA	NA	TRBV6-2/TRBV6-3	TRBJ2-2	CAGSWPASNTGELFF	TGTGCCGGCAGTTGGCCAGCCTCGAACACCGGGGAGCTGTTTTTT
NA	NA	TRBV29-1	TRBJ2-2	CSVMDNTGELLF	TGCAGCGTTATGGATAACACCGGGGAGCTGTTATTT
NA	NA	TRBV11-1	TRBJ2-5	CASSQLQWVIQETQYF	TGTGCCAGCAGCCAATTACAGTGGGTAATTCAAGAGACCCAGTACTTC
NA	NA	TRBV11-3	TRBJ2-3	CASWLDSVSITDTQYF	TGTGCCAGCTGGTTAGACAGCGTGAGTATAACAGATACGCAGTATTTT
NA	NA	TRBV12-3/TRBV12-4	TRBJ1-2	CVSSLTWLVGYTF	TGTGTCAGCAGTTTAACATGGTTAGTCGGCTACACCTTC
TRBD1	NA	TRBV5-1	TRBJ2-5	CASSMGTGDETQYF	TGTGCCAGCAGCATGGGCACAGGGGATGAGACCCAGTACTTC
TRBD2	NA	TRBV11-2	TRBJ2-1	CASSLDRGGRSYDERFF	TGTGCCAGCAGCTTAGATAGGGGCGGGAGGTCCTACGATGAGCGGTTCTTC
NA	NA	TRBV19	TRBJ1-2	CASSRENNGYTF	TGTGCTTCGTCTAGGGAAAACAATGGCTACACCTTC
NA	NA	TRBV5-1	TRBJ2-5	CASSQTGGEHETQYF	TGCGCCAGCAGCCAGACAGGCGGAGAACATGAGACCCAGTACTTC
TRBD2	NA	TRBV7-3	TRBJ2-1	CASSKRGGGGEKFF	TGTGCCAGCAGCAAACGGGGTGGGGGGGGTGAGAAGTTCTTC
NA	NA	TRBV28	TRBJ1-2	CASNVRDGYGYTF	TGTGCCAGCAATGTCCGTGACGGCTATGGCTACACCTTC
NA	NA	TRBV6-1	TRBJ2-7	CASRRLGRAHYEQCF	TGTGCCAGCAGGCGCCTAGGAAGGGCCCACTACGAGCAGTGCTTC
NA	NA	TRBV11-1	TRBJ1-1	CASSPVGPNTEAIF	TGTGCCAGCAGCCCTGTGGGACCAAACACTGAAGCTATCTTT
NA	NA	TRBV20-1	TRBJ2-1	CSVPRLSDMNKQFF	TGCAGTGTCCCACGACTAAGCGATATGAATAAGCAGTTCTTC
NA	once	TRBV11-1	TRBJ2-3	CAISPKGLFDTEYF	TGTGCCATCAGCCCTAAGGGCCTGTTTGATACGGAGTACTTT
TRBD1	NA	TRBV29-1	TRBJ2-4	CIVEYRGADIQYF	TGCATCGTTGAGTACAGGGGCGCAGACATTCAGTACTTC
NA	once	TRBV29-1	TRBJ1-1	CSVAWGDLNTEAFF	TGCAGCGTCGCATGGGGGGACCTGAACACTGAAGCTTTCTTT
NA	NA	TRBV29-1	TRBJ1-1	CSVPAGWGMNTEAFF	TGCAGCGTTCCGGCTGGGTGGGGCATGAACACTGAAGCTTTCTTT
NA	NA	TRBV11-1	TRBJ1-2	CASSIVRQGGGYTF	TGTGCCAGCAGCATAGTGCGCCAAGGCGGAGGCTACACATTC
NA	NA	TRBV30	TRBJ1-1	CTWSLAGLGNTEAFF	TGTACCTGGAGTCTAGCAGGACTTGGGAACACTGAAGCTTTCTTT
NA	NA	TRBV7-9	TRBJ2-3	CASSLEWGASADTQYF	TGTGCCAGCAGCTTAGAATGGGGCGCGTCCGCAGATACGCAGTATTTT
TRBD1	NA	TRBV7-8	TRBJ2-5	CASSITGDRENQYF	TGTGCCAGCAGCATCACAGGGGACAGAGAGAACCAGTACTTC
NA	NA	TRBV12-3/TRBV12-4	TRBJ1-4	CPNSLAGTEKLFF	TGTCCCAACAGTTTAGCCGGGACTGAAAAACTGTTTTTT
NA	NA	TRBV5-1	TRBJ2-7	CASSIEAVPYEQYF	TGCGCCAGCAGCATTGAGGCAGTTCCCTACGAGCAGTACTTC
TRBD2	NA	TRBV7-8	TRBJ2-7	CASNPRTSGSMSPYEQYF	TGTGCCAGCAACCCTCGGACTAGCGGGAGTATGAGCCCCTACGAGCAGTACTTC
NA	NA	TRBV28	TRBJ1-2	CASSDGSTRDYTF	TGTGCCAGCAGCGACGGATCTACTCGAGATTACACCTTC
NA	NA	TRBV4-1	TRBJ1-5	CASSQGVYSNQLQHF	TGCGCCAGCAGCCAGGGGGTCTATAGCAATCAGCTCCAGCACTTT